This T cell receptor (beta chain) emerged from a study of blood T cell repertoires in COVID-19. Across the whole study: Acute and convalescent COVID-19 specimens originated in the United States, Italy and Spain. From T cells, B-cell-depleted T cells, or PBMCs came the material, which was cDNA or gDNA.

The germline gives CDR1 MNHEY, CDR2 SVGAGI. V gave up 5 bases and J gave up 7 bases; unmatched junction bases: 10. The CDR3 runs 14 residues. Participant-given clinical history determined each cohort assignment. This table comes from immunoSEQ multiplex PCR, and its TCRdb copy is limited to in-frame clones, with some not included. The table has roughly 400,000 clones, around nine tenths seen once. Sequencing used PBMCs or T cells enriched from blood (not recorded which). This sequence was found in a woman aged 18 to 35 who had been exposed to COVID-19. V gene TRBV6-5 combines with J gene TRBJ2-5, with 7 nucleotides matching TRBD1. CDR3 DNA sequence: TGTGCCAGCAGTCTGATGACAGGGTGGGGGACCCAGTACTTC. It encodes CASSLMTGWGTQYF.